Each of the 28 T cell receptor beta chains below was sequenced from the same sample in a study of blood T cell repertoires in COVID-19. Method: immunoSEQ multiplex PCR; TCRdb's copy keeps in-frame clones and lacks some. The sample includes roughly 200,000 clones, 70% to 90% seen only once; the top ten take roughly 5%. Material for sequencing was peripheral blood. The source is a woman older than 75 with acute or convalescent COVID-19.

The rearrangement uses TRBV28 and TRBJ2-5; 8 bases match TRBD1. The germline gives CDR1 MDHEN, CDR2 SYDVKM. Unmatched junction bases numbered 13, after V lost 7 bases and J lost 6 bases. This CDR3 region has 15 residues. CDR3 DNA sequence: TGTGCCAGCACCCTCACCCGGACAGGGATGAAGACCCAGTACTTC. Encoded protein: CASTLTRTGMKTQYF. Filled out from reference TRBV28 and TRBJ2-5, the complete variable domain reads DVKVTQSSRYLVKRTGEKVFLECVQDMDHENMFWYRQDPGLGLRLIYFSYDVKMKEKGDIPEGYSVSREKKERFSLILESASTNQTSMYLCASTLTRTGMKTQYFGPGTRLLVL.

V usage is TRBV10-3 and J usage is TRBJ2-3; 8 bases map to TRBD2. This CDR3 has 17 amino acids. V gave up 0 bases and J gave up 4 bases; unmatched junction bases: 9. Germline V gene data show CDR1 as ENHRY and CDR2 as SYGVKD. As DNA, the CDR3 is TGTGCCATCAGTGAGTCGTTGGGGGTGACTAGCGCAGATACGCAGTATTTT. Translating it yields CAISESLGVTSADTQYF.

The CDR3 sequence: CSVGRGSSYEQYF. The CDR3 DNA is TGCAGCGTTGGGCGGGGATCTTCCTACGAGCAGTACTTC. This chain uses TRBV29-1 with TRBJ2-7; a weak D match, TRBD2 (6 bases). The CDR3 sequence is 13 residues long. V lost 4 bases and J 1 base, leaving 11 bases between the germline ends. Per germline, CDR1 SQVTM and CDR2 ANQGSEA.

This chain links TRBV9 with TRBJ2-1, with D hard to call. Deletions cut 4 bases from V and 0 bases from J, with 8 bases between. The CDR3 is 14 residues long. CDR1 is SGDLS and CDR2 is YYNGEE in the germline V gene. CDR3 sequence: CASSSHSSYNEQFF. In nucleotides, the CDR3 is TGTGCCAGCAGCTCTCATAGCTCCTACAATGAGCAGTTCTTC.

The genes are TRBV7-8 and TRBJ2-3; 15 bases line up with TRBD2. The CDR3 runs to 17 residues. Looked up from germline, CDR1 is SGHVS and CDR2 is FQNEAQ. V lost 5 bases, J lost 5 bases, and 8 bases stayed unmatched. CDR3 residues: CASSGTSGRNIGDTQYF. CDR3 bases: TGTGCCAGCAGCGGGACTAGCGGGAGGAATATTGGAGATACGCAGTATTTT. Together with reference TRBV7-8 and TRBJ2-3, the CDR3 gives the full variable domain: GAGVSQSPRYKVAKRGQDVALRCDPISGHVSLFWYQQALGQGPEFLTYFQNEAQLDKSGLPSDRFFAERPEGSVSTLKIQRTQQEDSAVYLCASSGTSGRNIGDTQYFGPGTRLTVL.

The rearrangement uses TRBV18 and TRBJ1-4; D is possibly TRBD1 (6 bases). CDR3 size: 14 residues. Germline V lookup: CDR1 KGHSH, CDR2 LQKENI. Trimming removed 2 bases from V and 5 bases from J, with 9 bases in between. For the CDR3, the DNA is TGTGCCAGCTCACCAACAGGGCCCAATGAAAAACTGTTTTTT. Translated: CASSPTGPNEKLFF.

This clone was picked up one time. The chain recombines TRBV25-1 with TRBJ1-2; 8 nucleotides agree with TRBD1. The CDR3 is 16 residues long. J gave up 4 bases and V 2 bases, and 9 bases lay outside the gene matches. CDR1 and CDR2 from the germline V gene are MGHDK and SYGVNS. The DNA for the CDR3 is TGTGCCAGCAGTGAACCCGGGACAGGAGAGGGCTATGGCTACACCTTC. Its protein product is CASSEPGTGEGYGYTF.

The chain combines TRBV4-3 with TRBJ2-2; 7 nucleotides line up with TRBD2. This CDR3 region has 16 residues. J lost 9 bases, V lost 3 bases, and 13 bases had no gene match. Germline lookup yields CDR1 LGHNA and CDR2 YSLEER. CDR3 region: CASSHASSGAERELFF. The CDR3 nucleotides are TGCGCCAGCAGCCATGCGTCAAGCGGGGCCGAGAGGGAGCTGTTTTTT.

The gene calls are TRBV24-1 and TRBJ2-1, with 10 bases matching TRBD1. The CDR3 contains 18 residues. V was pared by 0 bases and J by 4 bases, with 8 bases of the junction left unmatched. In germline, CDR1 is KGHDR, CDR2 SFDVKD. The CDR3 bases are TGTGCCACCAGTGATTTGCGGGTGACGGGACAGGGGTACAATGAGCAGTTCTTC. Its protein is CATSDLRVTGQGYNEQFF.

The CDR3 is CASSPSGGDFYEQYF. The CDR3 DNA reads TGTGCCAGCTCACCGTCGGGGGGGGACTTTTACGAGCAGTACTTC. The J gene is TRBJ2-7, the V gene TRBV18; 8 bases agree with TRBD2. After removal of 3 bases from V and 4 bases from J, the junction contained 8 bases not matched to a gene. The germline CDR1 and CDR2 sequences are KGHSH and LQKENI. The CDR3 runs to 15 residues.

The chain recombines TRBV5-4 with TRBJ2-7, with TRBD2 as a possible D gene (7 bases). Germline assignment: CDR1 SGHNT and CDR2 YYREEE (reference sequence). This CDR3 spans 17 amino acids. V was pared by 0 bases and J by 1 base, with 17 bases between. The CDR3 DNA reads as TGTGCCAGCAGCTTGGGGGGGGGCTGGTCAACTTCCTACGAGCAGTACTTC. This sequence encodes CASSLGGGWSTSYEQYF.

V gene TRBV28 combines with J gene TRBJ2-6; TRBD1 might be the D (6 bases). Germline values: CDR1 MDHEN, CDR2 SYDVKM. V lost 6 bases and J 2 bases, leaving 11 bases between the germline ends. This CDR3 has 15 residues. The CDR3 DNA reads TGTGCCAGCAGCCTCAACAGGGCTGGGGCCAACGTCCTGACTTTC. Translated, it gives CASSLNRAGANVLTF.

The chain couples TRBV5-4 to TRBJ1-2, with 7 nucleotides matching TRBD1. Unmatched junction bases numbered 8, after V lost 3 bases and J lost 0 bases. Germline loops: CDR1 SGHNT, CDR2 YYREEE (reference sequence). The CDR3 spans 16 residues. The CDR3 spells CASSSGQVRPNYGYTF. DNA for the CDR3: TGTGCCAGCAGCTCCGGACAGGTCCGTCCTAACTATGGCTACACCTTC.

The V and J genes are TRBV9 and TRBJ2-3, with 10 bases identical to TRBD1. CDR1 and CDR2 from the germline V gene are SGDLS and YYNGEE. This CDR3 is built from 15 residues. V lost 2 bases, J lost 1 base, and 1 base stayed unmatched. The CDR3 DNA reads as TGTGCCAGCAGCGTTGGGACAGGGGGCACAGATACGCAGTATTTT. This encodes CASSVGTGGTDTQYF.

The chain combines TRBV15 with TRBJ2-7; 8 bases align to TRBD2. The CDR3 is made up of 14 amino acids. The germline gives CDR1 LNHNV, CDR2 YYDKDF (reference sequence). With V trimmed by 8 bases and J by 0 bases, 6 bases remained unmatched. This chain's CDR3 is CATGLAIGSYEQYF. The CDR3 DNA follows: TGTGCCACCGGACTAGCTATAGGCTCCTACGAGCAGTACTTC.

V is TRBV7-2 and J is TRBJ1-2; 9 positions agree with TRBD1. V dropped 5 bases and J dropped 7; count of bases not matched to a gene: 5. The CDR3 is 13 residues long. The germline CDR1 and CDR2 sequences are SGHTA and FQGNSA. The CDR3 sequence is CASSHTGGRGYTF. The DNA for the CDR3 is TGTGCCAGCAGCCATACAGGGGGCCGTGGCTACACCTTC.

J is TRBJ2-3 and V is TRBV28; 8 nucleotides agree with TRBD2. CDR1 MDHEN and CDR2 SYDVKM come from the germline V gene. V shed 4 bases, J shed 2 bases, and the junction held 5 bases outside the gene matches. The CDR3 has 15 residues. DNA of the CDR3: TGTGCCAGCAGTTCTAGAGGACTAGCCACAGATACGCAGTATTTT. Its translation: CASSSRGLATDTQYF.

The chain couples TRBV19 to TRBJ2-3; D is ambiguous. The CDR3 consists of 14 residues. With 4 bases removed from V and 6 bases from J, the gap between germline ends came to 14 bases. Looked up from germline, CDR1 is LNHDA and CDR2 is SQIVND (reference sequence). CDR3 in amino acids: CASSTRWQTDTQYF. The CDR3 DNA follows: TGTGCCAGTAGTACGCGGTGGCAAACGGATACGCAGTATTTT.

The chain couples TRBV2 to TRBJ2-3, with 12 bases fitting TRBD1. The V gene end was trimmed by 6 bases and the J gene end by 6 bases; junction bases not matched to a gene: 7. The V gene's germline CDR1 is SNHLY and CDR2 FYNNEI. This CDR3 is built from 15 residues. The CDR3 DNA sequence: TGTGCCAGCAGCGAACCGGGACAGGGGGCTGATACGCAGTATTTT. Residues: CASSEPGQGADTQYF.

The chain couples TRBV28 to TRBJ1-3; unclear D gene. There are 15 residues in the CDR3. V was clipped by 2 bases and J by 4 bases, with 12 bases between them. Germline CDR1 MDHEN, CDR2 SYDVKM. The CDR3 sequence is CASSLPRRPGNTIYF. CDR3 nucleotide sequence: TGTGCCAGCAGTTTACCACGGCGGCCGGGAAACACCATATATTTT.

The chain couples TRBV10-3 to TRBJ1-5, with D perhaps TRBD1 (6 bases). The CDR3 contains 14 residues. V was pared by 5 bases and J by 2 bases, with 10 bases between. In germline, CDR1 is ENHRY, CDR2 SYGVKD. This CDR3 is CAISSGVGNQPQHF. Written as DNA, the CDR3 is TGTGCCATCAGTTCAGGGGTCGGCAATCAGCCCCAGCATTTT.

The J gene is TRBJ2-7, the V gene TRBV5-1; 8 nucleotides align to TRBD1. V lost 1 base and J lost 5; bases outside the gene matches: 11. There are 16 residues in the CDR3. The V gene's germline CDR1 is SGHRS and CDR2 YFSETQ. CDR3 residues: CASSLSTTGVLNEQYF. The DNA for the CDR3 is TGCGCCAGCAGCTTGTCTACGACAGGGGTTTTAAACGAGCAGTACTTC.

The gene calls are TRBV11-3 and TRBJ2-1; 13 bases are a match to TRBD2. The germline V gene has CDR1 SGHNT and CDR2 YENEEA. This CDR3 is 13 amino acids long. Unmatched junction bases numbered 2, after V lost 8 bases and J lost 7 bases. Here the CDR3 reads CASGGLAGNEQFF. For the CDR3, the DNA is TGTGCCAGCGGGGGACTAGCGGGAAATGAGCAGTTCTTC.

CDR3: CASSLFGSSGRGEQFF. The CDR3 region has the DNA TGTGCCAGCAGCTTATTCGGGTCTAGCGGGAGGGGTGAGCAGTTCTTC. The chain links TRBV7-9 to TRBJ2-1, with TRBD2 matching over 12 bases. This CDR3 is built from 16 residues. J lost 9 bases, V lost 2 bases, and 8 bases had no gene match. Germline CDR1 and CDR2: SEHNR and FQNEAQ (reference sequence).

V gene TRBV19 combines with J gene TRBJ2-2; D possibly corresponds to TRBD1 (7 bases). Germline assignment: CDR1 LNHDA and CDR2 SQIVND (reference sequence). This CDR3 is built from 16 residues. The V end was cut by 6 bases, the J end by 4 bases, with 18 bases between. The CDR3 DNA sequence: TGTGCCAGTAGAACCCTCAACAGGGGAGGCACCGGGGAGCTGTTTTTT. This sequence encodes CASRTLNRGGTGELFF.

This clone turned up a few times. J is TRBJ2-7 and V is TRBV19; D perhaps matches TRBD2 (9 bases). The germline V gene encodes CDR1 LNHDA and CDR2 SQIVND (reference sequence). This CDR3 is 15 amino acids long. Trimming pared 5 bases from V and 6 bases from J, leaving 20 bases between. This CDR3 reads CASSPTGGLAPEQYF. Written as DNA, the CDR3 is TGTGCCAGTAGTCCTACAGGGGGACTAGCCCCCGAGCAGTACTTC.

V usage is TRBV19 and J usage is TRBJ1-6, with D possibly TRBD1 on 6 matching bases. CDR3 length: 14 amino acids. The germline V gene encodes CDR1 LNHDA and CDR2 SQIVND (reference sequence). V was shortened by 4 bases and J by 7 bases, with 11 bases between the two germline ends. The DNA of the CDR3 is TGTGCCAGTAGTACCGACAGGCTCAATTCACCCCTCCACTTT. It translates to CASSTDRLNSPLHF.

V and J are TRBV6-5 and TRBJ1-3; D gene ambiguous. Deletions cut 7 bases from V and 1 base from J, with 8 bases between. Germline CDR1 and CDR2: MNHEY and SVGAGI. The CDR3 extends over 13 amino acids. CDR3 sequence reads: CASTARSGNTIYF. The CDR3 region has the DNA TGTGCCAGCACCGCGAGGTCTGGAAACACCATATATTTT.